What follows describes a single TCR beta chain. V was clipped by 1 base and J by 8 bases; unmatched bases: 3. The CDR3 is made up of 13 amino acids. Germline CDR1 LNHNV, CDR2 YYDKDF (reference sequence). These data are taken from a study of T cells after yellow fever vaccination. Study conclusions and caveats: Weaker, the secondary response had a peak occurring faster, on day 5 versus 15.

Via MiXCR, TCRdb re-called the 5' RACE reads, giving one row per CDR3 protein. The sample shows 55,000 or so distinct CDR3 sequences, about 6.3% of them seen only once. V and J are TRBV15 and TRBJ1-1; TRBD1 aligns across 8 bases. The TCR comes from a young man who received the YFV17D yellow fever vaccine. The material sequenced was CD8+ T cells not binding an NS4B(214-222) dextramer, sorted from PBMCs, taken around 45 days after the first yellow fever vaccination. CDR3 loop: CATSRVTGEEAFF. The DNA for the CDR3 is TGTGCCACCAGCAGAGTGACAGGGGAAGAAGCTTTCTTT.